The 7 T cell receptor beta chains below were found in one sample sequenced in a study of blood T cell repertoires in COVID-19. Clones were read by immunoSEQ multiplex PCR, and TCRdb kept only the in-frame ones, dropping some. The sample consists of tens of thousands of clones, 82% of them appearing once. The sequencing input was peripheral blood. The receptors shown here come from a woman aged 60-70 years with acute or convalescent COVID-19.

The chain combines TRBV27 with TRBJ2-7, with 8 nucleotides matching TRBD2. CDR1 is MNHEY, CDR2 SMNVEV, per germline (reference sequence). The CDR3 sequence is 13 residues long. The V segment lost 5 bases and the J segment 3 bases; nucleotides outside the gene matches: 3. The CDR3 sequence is CASSSGGFYEQYF. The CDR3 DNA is TGTGCCAGCAGTAGCGGGGGCTTCTACGAGCAGTACTTC.

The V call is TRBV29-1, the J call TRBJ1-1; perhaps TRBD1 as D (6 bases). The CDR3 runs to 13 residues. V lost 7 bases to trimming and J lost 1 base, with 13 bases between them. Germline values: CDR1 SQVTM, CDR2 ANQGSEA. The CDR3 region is CSGNPGQNTEAFF. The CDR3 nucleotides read TGCAGCGGGAACCCGGGACAGAACACTGAAGCTTTCTTT.

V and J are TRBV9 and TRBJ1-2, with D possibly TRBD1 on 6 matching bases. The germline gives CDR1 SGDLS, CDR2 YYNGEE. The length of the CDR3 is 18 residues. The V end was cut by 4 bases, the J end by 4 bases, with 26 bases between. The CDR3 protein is CASSPTPRVVDSPYGYTF. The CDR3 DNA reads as TGTGCCAGCAGCCCCACCCCCCGTGTCGTGGACAGCCCCTATGGCTACACCTTC.

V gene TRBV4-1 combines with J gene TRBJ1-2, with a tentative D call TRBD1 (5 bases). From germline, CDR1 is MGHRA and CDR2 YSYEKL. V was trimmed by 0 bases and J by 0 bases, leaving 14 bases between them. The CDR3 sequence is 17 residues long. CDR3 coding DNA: TGCGCCAGCAGCCAAGATAGGGGCAGCCTTGCTAACTATGGCTACACCTTC. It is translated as CASSQDRGSLANYGYTF.

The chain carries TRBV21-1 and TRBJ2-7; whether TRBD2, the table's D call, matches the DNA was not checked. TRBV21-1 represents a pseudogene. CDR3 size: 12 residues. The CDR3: CASRKRAHEQYF. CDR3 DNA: TGTGCCAGCCGCAAGCGGGCCCACGAGCAGTACTTC.

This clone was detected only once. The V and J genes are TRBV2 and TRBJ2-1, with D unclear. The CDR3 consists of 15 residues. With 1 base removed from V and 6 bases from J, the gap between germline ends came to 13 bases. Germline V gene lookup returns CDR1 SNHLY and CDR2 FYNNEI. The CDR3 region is CASSEGLVKGNEQFF. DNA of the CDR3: TGTGCCAGCAGTGAAGGCCTAGTAAAAGGCAATGAGCAGTTCTTC.

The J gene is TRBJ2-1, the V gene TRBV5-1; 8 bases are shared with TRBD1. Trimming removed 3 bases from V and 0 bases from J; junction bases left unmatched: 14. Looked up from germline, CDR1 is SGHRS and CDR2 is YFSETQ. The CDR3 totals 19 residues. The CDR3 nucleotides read TGCGCCAGCAGCTCGCTGGACAGCTGGACAGGGAGCTCCTACAATGAGCAGTTCTTC. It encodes CASSSLDSWTGSSYNEQFF.